This TCR beta chain was found in a study of cytomegalovirus exposure and HLA in healthy donors. A note on this clone: Its antigen remains unidentified.

This CDR3 has 15 residues. The germline V gene encodes CDR1 LNHDA and CDR2 SQIVND (reference sequence). V lost 2 bases, J lost 5 bases, and 8 bases stayed unmatched. Regarding the study as a whole: Subsequent analysis of the approximately 110 validation repertoires found a tendency for first-cohort TCR clusters to co-occur. In vitro data verified a few CMV-associated chains as specific for CMV antigens.

Sequencing was performed with immunoSEQ multiplex PCR; in TCRdb, only in-frame clones are kept and a portion is missing. Counted here are roughly 350,000 clones, roughly 89% occurring once; the ten biggest clones make up 0.65% to 0.85%. The sequence came from a woman younger than 35 in good health and CMV-seronegative. The source material was PBMCs. The chain couples TRBV19 to TRBJ2-5, with TRBD1 matching over 7 bases. The CDR3 here is CASSIPGQSGETQYF. The CDR3, as DNA: TGTGCCAGTAGTATACCGGGACAGTCGGGGGAGACCCAGTACTTC.